A selection of T cell receptor beta chains follows, all from one sample in a study of beta chain features in type 1 diabetes. This table comes from immunoSEQ multiplex PCR, and its TCRdb copy is limited to in-frame clones, with some not included. This repertoire shows 860,000 or so clones, under 20% found once; its top ten account for 0.023%. The sequenced sample was naive CD4+ T cells from blood. The source is a woman younger than 35 in good health. The CDR3 runs from the conserved cysteine through the conserved F or W. A D gene is named only where the DNA matches it firmly. Expanded clones get a size class; other rows say once, few or many, or leave the size out.

TRBV7-2,.,few,TRBJ2-1,CASSLLGSQLGLEQFF,TGTGCCAGCAGCTTACTCGGCTCGCAGCTAGGTCTTGAGCAGTTCTTC
TRBV28,.,.,TRBJ2-3,CASSFDRVGTDTQYF,TGTGCCAGCAGTTTCGACCGAGTCGGCACAGATACGCAGTATTTT
TRBV6-1,.,.,TRBJ1-1,CASTETGNTEAFF,TGTGCCAGCACCGAGACAGGGAACACTGAAGCTTTCTTT
TRBV5-1,.,.,TRBJ2-5,CASSLRADGETQYF,TGCGCCAGCAGCTTGCGGGCAGATGGAGAGACCCAGTACTTC
TRBV28,TRBD1,.,TRBJ2-2,CASSSRGLVELFF,TGTGCCAGCAGTTCCAGGGGGCTGGTGGAGCTGTTTTTT
TRBV2,TRBD2,.,TRBJ2-1,CASTGGLVHYNEQFF,TGTGCCAGCACGGGGGGACTAGTGCACTACAATGAGCAGTTCTTC
TRBV18,.,few,TRBJ1-4,CASSPGLPNEKLFF,TGTGCCAGCTCACCAGGACTGCCCAATGAAAAACTGTTTTTT
TRBV28,TRBD1,few,TRBJ2-3,CASKTDRGSSATDTQYF,TGTGCCAGTAAAACGGACAGGGGGTCGTCGGCTACAGATACGCAGTATTTT
TRBV15,.,.,TRBJ1-4,CATRTQGPDEKLFF,TGTGCCACCCGAACCCAGGGGCCCGATGAAAAACTGTTTTTT
TRBV7-9,.,few,TRBJ1-4,CANTPWEASNEKLFF,TGTGCCAACACTCCGTGGGAGGCTTCTAATGAAAAACTGTTTTTT